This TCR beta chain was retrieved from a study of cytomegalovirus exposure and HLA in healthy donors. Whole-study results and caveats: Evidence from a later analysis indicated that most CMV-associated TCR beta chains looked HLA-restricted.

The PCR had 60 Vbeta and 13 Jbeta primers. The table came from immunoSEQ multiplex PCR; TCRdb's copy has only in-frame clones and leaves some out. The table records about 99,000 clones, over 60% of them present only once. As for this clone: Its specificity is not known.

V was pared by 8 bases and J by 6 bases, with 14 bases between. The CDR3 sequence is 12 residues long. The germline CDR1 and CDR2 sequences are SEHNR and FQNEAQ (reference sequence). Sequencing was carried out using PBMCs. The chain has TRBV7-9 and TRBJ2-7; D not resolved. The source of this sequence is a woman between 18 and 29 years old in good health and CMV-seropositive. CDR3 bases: TGTGCCAGCTCTCCCGCGGCTGTCGAGCAGTACTTC. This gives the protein CASSPAAVEQYF.